The 2 T cell receptor beta chains given below trace back to one sample, sequenced in a study of radiotherapy plus CTLA-4 blockade in lung cancer (dated by TCRdb to 2016 to 2019). The library was produced with the immunoSEQ multiplex PCR assay. In its TCRdb copy, this immuneACCESS table keeps in-frame sequences only and misses some clones. Where compared with another copy, unresolved V genes explain less than half of these, and the others have no known cause. The sample records about 97,000 clones, 60% to 75% of which are singletons. The ten largest clones take up about 3% of the sample. This specimen consisted of peripheral blood, obtained from a patient treated with radiotherapy plus ipilimumab. Every receptor here comes from a human donor with non-small cell lung cancer who had a partial response to radiotherapy plus ipilimumab. Some clones in this sample may be carry-over from other donors' samples.

V is TRBV7-2 and J is TRBJ1-4, with TRBD1 matching over 7 bases. J was trimmed by 4 bases and V by 5 bases; bases with no gene match: 7. The CDR3 runs 15 residues. Germline lookup yields CDR1 SGHTA and CDR2 FQGNSA. The CDR3 reads CASSRGQVINEKLFF. As DNA, the CDR3 is TGTGCCAGCAGCCGCGGACAGGTGATTAATGAAAAACTGTTTTTT. Full variable domain (remainder filled in from reference TRBV7-2 and TRBJ1-4): GAGVSQSPSNKVTEKGKDVELRCDPISGHTALYWYRQSLGQGLEFLIYFQGNSAPDKSGLPSDRFSAERTGGSVSTLTIQRTQQEDSAVYLCASSRGQVINEKLFFGSGTQLSVL.

V usage is TRBV2 and J usage is TRBJ2-7; D gene unclear. The CDR3 runs 14 residues. Germline V gene data show CDR1 as SNHLY and CDR2 as FYNNEI. V dropped 2 bases and J dropped 6 bases, with 14 bases sitting between them. Here the CDR3 DNA reads TGTGCCAGCAGTGAACAGAGGTCCGTCGTCGAGCAGTACTTC. This sequence encodes CASSEQRSVVEQYF.